The 16 T cell receptor beta chains below come from one sample, sequenced in a study of early T cells in non-severe SARS-CoV-2 infection. TCRdb re-analysed the 5' RACE reads in MiXCR, keeping a single row per CDR3 protein. The sample has about 26,000 distinct CDR3 sequences, 4% to 4.5% seen once. The sample consisted of whole blood. The receptors were sampled from an adult who was a healthcare worker with PCR-confirmed SARS-CoV-2 infection or an uninfected control (not recorded which).

There are many counts of this clonotype. V and J are TRBV6-2 or TRBV6-3 and TRBJ1-1, with D uncertain. The V and J ends lost 7 bases and 6 bases respectively, with 15 bases between them. The germline gives CDR1 MNHEY, CDR2 SVGEGT. The CDR3 runs 13 residues. The CDR3 coding sequence is TGTGCCAGCATTAAACAAGGGAGGCCTGAAGCTTTCTTT. This sequence encodes CASIKQGRPEAFF.

This clonotype was detected ten times or more. The chain employs TRBV20-1 and TRBJ1-6, with a weak D call TRBD1 (6 bases). This CDR3 contains 17 residues. The V gene lost 0 bases and the J gene lost 0 bases, with 12 bases spanning the gap. The germline CDR1 and CDR2 sequences are DFQATT and SNEGSKA (reference sequence). In DNA, the CDR3 is TGCAGTGCTAGAGAGGGCCAGGGGAGCTCCTATAATTCACCCCTCCACTTT. Amino acid sequence: CSAREGQGSSYNSPLHF.

There are many counts of this clonotype. The rearrangement uses TRBV20-1 and TRBJ2-5, with D perhaps matching TRBD1 (6 bases). The germline V gene has CDR1 DFQATT and CDR2 SNEGSKA (reference sequence). Trimming cost V 2 bases and J 1 base, with 8 bases left between them. The CDR3 contains 13 residues. The CDR3 DNA reads TGCAGTGCTAGAAGGGGGTTCCAAGAGACCCAGTACTTC. This gives the protein CSARRGFQETQYF.

This clonotype was recorded at least ten times. This chain links TRBV3-1 with TRBJ2-5; D is possibly TRBD2 (5 bases). The CDR3 totals 14 residues. The germline V and J ends were trimmed by 5 bases and 3 bases, with 13 bases remaining between them. Germline V gene sequence: CDR1 LGHDT, CDR2 YNNKEL (reference sequence). The CDR3 nucleotides read TGTGCCAGCAGCTGGGCCGGTAGCGAAGAGACCCAGTACTTC. Translated, it gives CASSWAGSEETQYF.

This clonotype was picked up many times. The rearrangement uses TRBV5-1 and TRBJ2-1, with 11 bases aligning to TRBD2. J was trimmed by 7 bases and V by 2 bases; bases with no gene match: 5. Germline-derived CDR1 and CDR2 are SGHRS and YFSETQ. The CDR3 has 15 residues. Written as DNA, the CDR3 is TGCGCCAGCAGCTTCGGTAGCGGGAGGGAAAATGAGCAGTTCTTC. It specifies CASSFGSGRENEQFF.

V is TRBV9 and J is TRBJ2-2, with a possible D match to TRBD2 (7 bases). CDR1 is SGDLS and CDR2 is YYNGEE in the germline V gene. Trimming cost V 7 bases and J 0 bases, with 13 bases left between them. The CDR3 extends over 15 amino acids. CDR3 sequence: CASGEGESNTGELFF. CDR3 nucleotides: TGTGCCAGCGGGGAGGGGGAATCGAACACCGGGGAGCTGTTTTTT. The full variable domain, its missing parts supplied by reference TRBV9 and TRBJ2-2, is DSGVTQTPKHLITATGQRVTLRCSPRSGDLSVYWYQQSLDQGLQFLIQYYNGEERAKGNILERFSAQQFPDLHSELNLSSLELGDSALYFCASGEGESNTGELFFGEGSRLTVL.

In its sample, this clonotype was seen a few times. V and J are TRBV9 and TRBJ2-7, with 12 bases aligning to TRBD2. V lost 4 bases and J lost 1; bases outside the gene matches: 9. This CDR3 region has 17 residues. CDR1 is SGDLS and CDR2 is YYNGEE in the germline V gene. CDR3 sequence reads: CASSHSLTSGSSYEQYF. In DNA form, the CDR3 reads TGTGCCAGCAGCCACTCGTTGACTAGCGGGAGTTCCTACGAGCAGTACTTC. Full variable domain (outside the CDR3, taken from reference TRBV9 and TRBJ2-7): DSGVTQTPKHLITATGQRVTLRCSPRSGDLSVYWYQQSLDQGLQFLIQYYNGEERAKGNILERFSAQQFPDLHSELNLSSLELGDSALYFCASSHSLTSGSSYEQYFGPGTRLTVT.

In this sample, this clonotype turned up many times. The chain combines TRBV2 with TRBJ2-2; no firm D call. Germline V gene data show CDR1 as SNHLY and CDR2 as FYNNEI. Trimming shortened V by 8 bases and J by 7 bases, and 17 bases separated the two germline ends. This CDR3 is 14 amino acids long. CDR3 residues: CASGSGRSGGELFF. The CDR3 region has the DNA TGTGCCAGCGGATCCGGGCGTTCGGGCGGGGAGCTGTTTTTT.

In this sample, this clonotype turned up a few times. This chain links TRBV7-2 with TRBJ2-7; 10 bases are shared with TRBD2. V lost 3 bases and J lost 6; bases outside the gene matches: 11. Germline V lookup: CDR1 SGHTA, CDR2 FQGNSA. This CDR3 contains 16 residues. This chain's CDR3 is CASSLGNRAGGPEQYF. CDR3 DNA sequence: TGTGCCAGCAGCTTGGGGAATCGAGCGGGAGGGCCCGAGCAGTACTTC.

This clonotype has a count of ten or more. The chain joins TRBV7-2 to TRBJ2-1; no clear D. V was trimmed by 3 bases and J by 7 bases, leaving 16 bases between them. The CDR3 contains 15 residues. Germline V gene lookup returns CDR1 SGHTA and CDR2 FQGNSA. The CDR3 here is CASSFRTFSRNEQFF. For the CDR3, the DNA is TGTGCCAGCAGCTTTCGGACCTTCAGTCGGAATGAGCAGTTCTTC. The full variable domain, in which reference TRBV7-2 and TRBJ2-1 provide the parts outside the CDR3, is GAGVSQSPSNKVTEKGKDVELRCDPISGHTALYWYRQSLGQGLEFLIYFQGNSAPDKSGLPSDRFSAERTGGSVSTLTIQRTQQEDSAVYLCASSFRTFSRNEQFFGPGTRLTVL.

This clonotype was recorded many times. V usage is TRBV29-1 and J usage is TRBJ2-3; 7 positions match TRBD2. The CDR3 is 12 residues long. Per germline, CDR1 SQVTM and CDR2 ANQGSEA. Germline trimming cut 5 bases from V and 4 bases from J; bases unmatched to any gene: 3. CDR3 in DNA: TGCAGCGTTCGGGACTACGCAGATACGCAGTATTTT. Its translation is CSVRDYADTQYF.

The chain uses TRBV10-2 and TRBJ2-5; the match to TRBD2 covers 9 bases. Germline V lookup: CDR1 WSHSY, CDR2 SAAADI. The CDR3 loop spans 15 amino acids. V lost 3 bases, J lost 5 bases, and 7 bases stayed unmatched. The CDR3 protein is CASSDLGTSRETQYF. CDR3 bases: TGCGCCAGCAGTGACTTGGGGACTAGCAGGGAGACCCAGTACTTC.

This clonotype has ten or more counts. This sequence joins TRBV7-9 and TRBJ2-7; 9 bases agree with TRBD2. The CDR3 is made up of 15 amino acids. Germline assignment: CDR1 SEHNR and CDR2 FQNEAQ (reference sequence). J was trimmed by 6 bases and V by 3 bases; bases with no gene match: 9. CDR3 nucleotide sequence: TGTGCCAGCAGCTTGGGCCTAGCGGGAATCGGCGAGCAGTACTTC. Amino acids: CASSLGLAGIGEQYF.

This clonotype qualifies as medium-sized. The chain uses TRBV12-3 or TRBV12-4 and TRBJ2-3; D not resolved. The CDR3 covers 13 residues. V was clipped by 0 bases and J by 4 bases, with 5 bases between them. This CDR3 is CASSLAPSDTQYF. The CDR3 region has the DNA TGTGCCAGCAGTTTAGCCCCATCAGATACGCAGTATTTT.

This clonotype was counted only a few times. The J gene is TRBJ2-1, the V gene TRBV20-1; 11 bases fit TRBD2. Per the germline V gene, CDR1 is DFQATT and CDR2 is SNEGSKA (reference sequence). V shed 4 bases and J 9 bases; nucleotides not matched to a gene: 5. The CDR3 covers 13 residues. CDR3 sequence reads: CSATSGRLGEQFF. The CDR3 nucleotides read TGCAGTGCTACTAGCGGGAGGTTGGGTGAGCAGTTCTTC.

The sample holds many counts of this clonotype. The chain joins TRBV12-3 or TRBV12-4 to TRBJ1-1; D is uncertain. V shed 6 bases and J shed 0 bases, with 17 bases lying between them. CDR3 size: 16 residues. DNA for the CDR3: TGTGCCAGCAGCCTTCGGGAGGGCCCCATGAACACTGAAGCTTTCTTT. It encodes CASSLREGPMNTEAFF.